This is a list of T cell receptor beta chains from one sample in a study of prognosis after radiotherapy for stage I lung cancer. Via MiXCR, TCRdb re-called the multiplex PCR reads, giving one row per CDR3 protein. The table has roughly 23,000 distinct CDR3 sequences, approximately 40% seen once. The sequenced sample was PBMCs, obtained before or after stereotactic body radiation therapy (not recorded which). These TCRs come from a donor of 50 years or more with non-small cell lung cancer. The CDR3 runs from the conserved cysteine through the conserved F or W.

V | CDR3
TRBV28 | CASIRIDRGNSPLHF
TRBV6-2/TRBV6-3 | CANSYSGHGYTF
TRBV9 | CASSVRGGGPNEQFF
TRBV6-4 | CASRRAGRGGELFF
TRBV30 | CAFGRGGFYGYTF
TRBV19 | CASSRTARSSYNEQFF
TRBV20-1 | CSARGTSGATDTQYF
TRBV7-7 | CASSLGLYNEQFF
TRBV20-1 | CSASRDRGSYEQYF
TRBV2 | CASRMTGGFTGELFF
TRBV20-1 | CSARDSTGNTCELFF
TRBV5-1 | CASSSGTPSYNEQLF
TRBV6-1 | CASRHTDQPQHF
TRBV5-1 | CASSSGLISTDTQYF
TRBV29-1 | CSVEKGGDEKLFF
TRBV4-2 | CASSQVDGSYGYTF
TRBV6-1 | CATLRGDTEAFF
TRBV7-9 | CASSPRGGPEAFF
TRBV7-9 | CASSSRKLF
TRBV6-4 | CASSDSRGGTDTQYF